This TCR beta chain was sequenced in a study of control samples from healthy donors and cancer patients. The CDR3 consists of 12 residues. Trimming shortened V by 4 bases and J by 4 bases, and 8 bases separated the two germline ends. Germline values: CDR1 SGDLS, CDR2 YYNGEE. This clone was observed a single time. Measured with immunoSEQ multiplex PCR; TCRdb has only the in-frame clones, and not every one. Of 130,000 to 150,000 clones listed, around 92% were seen once; the top ten hold roughly 3.1%. The material sequenced was blood. The V gene is TRBV9, the J gene TRBJ1-2; D not certain. This receptor was identified in a man aged 30-40 years in good health. CDR3 DNA: TGTGCCAGCAGCCCCCGACGCTATGGCTACACCTTC. The encoded protein is CASSPRRYGYTF. Together with reference TRBV9 and TRBJ1-2, the CDR3 gives the full variable domain: DSGVTQTPKHLITATGQRVTLRCSPRSGDLSVYWYQQSLDQGLQFLIQYYNGEERAKGNILERFSAQQFPDLHSELNLSSLELGDSALYFCASSPRRYGYTFGSGTRLTVV.